One TCR beta chain is described in this entry. Its specific antigen is unknown. There are no base qualities to consult, and no much larger clone falls within one base. Reading the label with the study, this specimen's treatment or condition is: allogeneic hematopoietic cell transplantation with graft depleted of TCRalphabeta T cells and CD19 B cells. The children who served as transplant recipients had been given grafts of TCRalphabeta/CD19-depleted allogeneic hematopoietic cells. The sample comes from a study of T-cell reconstitution after alpha-beta-depleted transplantation in children (dated by TCRdb to the mid-2010s). Background for the entire study: Using TCR repertoire profiling, the study followed T-cell immune reconstitution in a quantitative way in children after TCRalphabeta/CD19-depleted allogeneic hematopoietic cell transplantation.

Libraries were constructed by PCR. Instrument used: Illumina HiSeq 2500. TCR library preparation used molecular barcoding, with unique molecular identifiers applied to normalize quantification of the TCRbeta repertoire. TCRdb applied fastp at Q25 and MiXCR to the public reads, then kept only in-frame beta chains. Here each entry gathers all rows of one CDR3 protein and keeps the most common genes and DNA. The sample table contains some 200,000 distinct CDR3 sequences; only one count was recorded for approximately 8% of them. The ten largest clonotypes hold 35% to 45% of the sample. V has 5 bases trimmed and J has 10 bases trimmed; junction bases matching no gene number 6. The CDR3 has 14 amino acids, counting the end cysteine and phenylalanine. This entry keeps only the CDR3 DNA: 42 bases, framed from base 1. What the authors observed across the whole study: In some patients, high TCRbeta diversity at day 60 was attributed to recipient T cells and intrathymic progenitors that had survived conditioning. Apparently early alphabetaT-cell count recovery about two months after transplant reportedly relied on only several hundred rapidly expanded clones derived from non-depleted graft cells. Hyperexpanded clone frequencies declined over subsequent months; after one year, T-cell counts and TCRbeta diversity were mostly attributed to newly produced T cells.

This receptor chain uses TRBV12-3 or TRBV12-4 and TRBJ1-6, and 9 junctional nucleotides match TRBD1. The specimen was PBMCs, mostly from graft donor cells, collected 360 days after TCRalphabeta/CD19-depleted stem cell transplant. This receptor was obtained from a male patient aged 2-15 years who had a stem cell transplant for acute myeloid leukemia, so the T cells may come from the graft donor. For the CDR3, the sequence is CASSAGQGGSPLHF. The sequenced DNA: TGTGCCAGCAGTGCGGGACAGGGAGGCTCACCCCTCCACTTT.